These 15 T cell receptor beta chains originate from one sample sequenced in a study of identifying expanded T cells in peripheral blood. Method: immunoSEQ multiplex PCR; TCRdb's copy keeps in-frame clones and lacks some. The data contain approximately 130,000 clones, around 88% of them singletons. The sample taken for sequencing was blood. The receptor set was obtained from a person between 18 and 70 years old in good health.

The chain links TRBV6-5 to TRBJ2-1; 12 bases are shared with TRBD2. V lost 6 bases, J lost 4 bases, and 4 bases stayed unmatched. This CDR3 has 15 residues. Germline V gene sequence: CDR1 MNHEY, CDR2 SVGAGI. In DNA form, the CDR3 reads TGTGCCAGCAGAAATCTAGCGGGAGGGTACAATGAGCAGTTCTTC. Amino acid sequence: CASRNLAGGYNEQFF.

The V and J genes are TRBV7-9 and TRBJ1-4; D remains unclear. The length of the CDR3 is 13 residues. V lost 2 bases, J lost 5 bases, and 6 bases lay in between. The V gene's germline CDR1 is SEHNR and CDR2 FQNEAQ (reference sequence). CDR3: CASSLTVNEKLFF. The DNA of the CDR3 is TGTGCCAGCAGCTTAACGGTGAATGAAAAACTGTTTTTT.

The genes are TRBV7-3 and TRBJ2-3, with a tentative D call TRBD1 (6 bases). The germline V gene has CDR1 SGHTA and CDR2 FQGTGA. This CDR3 region has 12 residues. V gave up 3 bases and J gave up 7 bases, with 8 bases separating them. The CDR3 loop reads CASSFGTNTQYF. CDR3 in DNA: TGTGCCAGCAGCTTCGGGACAAATACGCAGTATTTT. Full variable domain (outside the CDR3, taken from reference TRBV7-3 and TRBJ2-3): GAGVSQTPSNKVTEKGKYVELRCDPISGHTALYWYRQSLGQGPEFLIYFQGTGAADDSGLPNDRFFAVRPEGSVSTLKIQRTERGDSAVYLCASSFGTNTQYFGPGTRLTVL.

V and J are TRBV5-6 and TRBJ1-2, with D perhaps matching TRBD1 (5 bases). CDR1 and CDR2 (germline): SGHDT, YYEEEE. This CDR3 region has 17 residues. V was clipped by 5 bases and J by 0 bases, with 20 bases between them. As DNA, the CDR3 is TGTGCCAGCAGTTATAGTCGTTGGGACCAAACTAACTATGGCTACACCTTC. Translation: CASSYSRWDQTNYGYTF.

CDR3 loop: CASSQGPGQGFKTQYF. The DNA for the CDR3 is TGCGCCAGCAGCCAAGGCCCGGGACAGGGGTTCAAGACCCAGTACTTC. V gene TRBV4-1 combines with J gene TRBJ2-5; TRBD1 matches 10 bases. In germline, CDR1 is MGHRA, CDR2 YSYEKL. The V gene end was trimmed by 1 base and the J gene end by 6 bases; junction bases not matched to a gene: 8. The CDR3 sequence is 16 residues long.

The J gene is TRBJ1-2, the V gene TRBV7-3; D is unclear. Germline CDR1 is SGHTA and CDR2 is FQGTGA. The CDR3 is 13 amino acids. The V gene lost 2 bases and the J gene lost 8 bases, with 12 bases spanning the gap. The CDR3 is CASSLGPLGGYTF. In DNA form, the CDR3 reads TGTGCCAGCAGCTTAGGGCCCCTTGGGGGCTACACCTTC.

This rearrangement joins TRBV28 to TRBJ2-1; 8 positions agree with TRBD1. V gave up 5 bases and J gave up 2 bases; unmatched junction bases: 5. Germline V gene sequence: CDR1 MDHEN, CDR2 SYDVKM. The CDR3 length is 15 residues. This CDR3 is CASSETGEAYNEQFF. The CDR3, as DNA: TGTGCCAGCAGTGAGACAGGGGAGGCCTACAATGAGCAGTTCTTC.

The CDR3: CASSLREQFF. As DNA, the CDR3 is TGTGCCAGCAGTTTACGGGAGCAGTTCTTC. V gene TRBV28 combines with J gene TRBJ2-1; D not resolved. V was clipped by 2 bases and J by 10 bases, with 3 bases between them. The CDR3 runs to 10 residues. The germline V gene has CDR1 MDHEN and CDR2 SYDVKM.

This chain uses TRBV5-4 with TRBJ1-3; D not certain. CDR1 and CDR2 (germline): SGHNT, YYREEE (reference sequence). The CDR3 contains 15 residues. Trimming removed 0 bases from V and 9 bases from J, with 16 bases in between. In DNA form, the CDR3 reads TGTGCCAGCAGCTTGGCGCCAGACACCCCTGCCACCATATATTTT. It is translated as CASSLAPDTPATIYF.

This clone was seen more than once but under ten times. The V call is TRBV29-1, the J call TRBJ1-5; no clear D gene. Trimming stripped 6 bases from V and 1 base from J, with 13 bases between. The CDR3 covers 14 residues. CDR1 is SQVTM, CDR2 ANQGSEA, per germline. This CDR3 is CSVSSGGSNQPQHF. For the CDR3, the DNA is TGCAGCGTATCAAGCGGAGGGAGCAATCAGCCCCAGCATTTT.

The V call is TRBV30, the J call TRBJ1-4; D is ambiguous. Germline CDR1 is GTSNPN and CDR2 is SVGIG (reference sequence). This CDR3 comprises 11 residues. V gave up 5 bases and J gave up 4 bases, with 5 bases separating them. CDR3 region: CAWDVNEKLFF. CDR3 DNA: TGTGCCTGGGACGTTAATGAAAAACTGTTTTTT.

J is TRBJ2-1 and V is TRBV28; 12 positions match TRBD2. The germline gives CDR1 MDHEN, CDR2 SYDVKM. Trimming at V came to 6 bases and at J to 4 bases, leaving 7 bases not matched to a gene. The CDR3 is 16 residues long. CDR3 nucleotides: TGTGCCAGCAGAGATAGTCTAGCGGGAGGGTACAATGAGCAGTTCTTC. It encodes CASRDSLAGGYNEQFF.

The chain links TRBV19 to TRBJ1-5; D not resolved. In germline, CDR1 is LNHDA, CDR2 SQIVND (reference sequence). CDR3 size: 13 residues. V lost 6 bases and J lost 1, with 7 bases in between. CDR3 residues: CASSRQSNQPQHF. In nucleotides, the CDR3 is TGTGCCAGTAGCAGGCAGAGCAATCAGCCCCAGCATTTT.

This sequence joins TRBV9 and TRBJ2-3, with D unclear. Germline lookup yields CDR1 SGDLS and CDR2 YYNGEE. V was trimmed by 0 bases and J by 9 bases, leaving 8 bases between them. This CDR3 comprises 12 residues. CDR3 sequence reads: CASSVDPATQYF. The CDR3 DNA sequence: TGTGCCAGCAGCGTAGACCCCGCCACGCAGTATTTT.

The genes are TRBV6-6 and TRBJ1-4, with 8 bases that match TRBD1. Germline V gene lookup returns CDR1 MNHNY and CDR2 SVGAGI (reference sequence). CDR3 length: 15 residues. Unmatched junction bases numbered 10, after V lost 7 bases and J lost 6 bases. This CDR3 is CASTRGQGGDEKLFF. The CDR3, as DNA: TGTGCCAGCACAAGAGGACAGGGCGGGGATGAAAAACTGTTTTTT.